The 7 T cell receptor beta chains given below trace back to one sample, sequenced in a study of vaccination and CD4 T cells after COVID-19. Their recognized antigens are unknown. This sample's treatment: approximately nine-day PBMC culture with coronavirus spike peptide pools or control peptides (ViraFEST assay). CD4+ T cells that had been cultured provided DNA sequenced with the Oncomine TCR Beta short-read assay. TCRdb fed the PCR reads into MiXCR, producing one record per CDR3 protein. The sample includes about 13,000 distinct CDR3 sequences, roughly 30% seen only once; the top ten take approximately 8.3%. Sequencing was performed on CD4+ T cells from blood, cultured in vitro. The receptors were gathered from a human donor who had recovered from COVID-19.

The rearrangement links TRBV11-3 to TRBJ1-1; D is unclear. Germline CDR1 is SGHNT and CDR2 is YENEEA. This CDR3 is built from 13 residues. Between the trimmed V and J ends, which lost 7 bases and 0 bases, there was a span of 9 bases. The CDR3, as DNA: TGTGCCAGCACCAAACTGGTGAACACTGAAGCTTTCTTT. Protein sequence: CASTKLVNTEAFF.

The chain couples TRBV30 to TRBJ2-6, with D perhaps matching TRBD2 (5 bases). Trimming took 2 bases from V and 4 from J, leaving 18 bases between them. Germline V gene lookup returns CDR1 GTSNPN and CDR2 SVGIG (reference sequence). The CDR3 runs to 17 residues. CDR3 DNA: TGTGCCTGGAGTACCTCCTGGGGAGTATCAGGGGCCAACGTCCTGACTTTC. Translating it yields CAWSTSWGVSGANVLTF.

CDR3 in amino acids: CASSHNPGFNEQFF. The DNA of the CDR3 is TGTGCCAGCTCACACAATCCAGGGTTCAATGAGCAGTTCTTC. The V call is TRBV18, the J call TRBJ2-1; perhaps TRBD1 as D (5 bases). Per germline, CDR1 KGHSH and CDR2 LQKENI. Between the trimmed V and J ends, which lost 4 bases and 6 bases, there was a span of 13 bases. The CDR3 covers 14 residues.

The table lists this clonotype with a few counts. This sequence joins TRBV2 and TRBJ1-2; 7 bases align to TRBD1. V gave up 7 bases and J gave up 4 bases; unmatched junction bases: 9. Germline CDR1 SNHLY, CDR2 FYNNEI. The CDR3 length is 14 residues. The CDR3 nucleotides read TGTGCCAGCAAAATGACAGGGCCTAGCTATGGCTACACCTTC. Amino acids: CASKMTGPSYGYTF.

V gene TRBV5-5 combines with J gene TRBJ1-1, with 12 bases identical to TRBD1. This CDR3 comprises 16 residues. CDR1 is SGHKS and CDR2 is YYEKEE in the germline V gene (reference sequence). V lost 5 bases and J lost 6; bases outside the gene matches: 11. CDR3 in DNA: TGTGCCAGCAGAATTGGGACAGGGGGCATGATAGCTGAAGCTTTCTTT. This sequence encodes CASRIGTGGMIAEAFF.

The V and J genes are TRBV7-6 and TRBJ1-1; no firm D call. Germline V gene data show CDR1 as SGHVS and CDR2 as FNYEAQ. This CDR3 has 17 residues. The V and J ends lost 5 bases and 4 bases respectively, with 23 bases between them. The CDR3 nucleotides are TGTGCCAGCAGCCCCTATCGATTGGGTAATTTGGGCACTGAAGCTTTCTTT. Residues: CASSPYRLGNLGTEAFF.

The CDR3 sequence is CASSRPPPEETQYF. As DNA, the CDR3 is TGTGCCAGCAGCCGACCGCCCCCCGAGGAGACCCAGTACTTC. The gene calls are TRBV14 and TRBJ2-5; D unresolved. The CDR3 has 14 residues. In germline, CDR1 is SGHDN, CDR2 FVKESK. With 4 bases removed from V and 5 bases from J, the gap between germline ends came to 14 bases.